This T cell receptor (beta chain) was observed in a study of technical replicates of blood from several donors. Clones were sequenced by immunoSEQ multiplex PCR, and TCRdb holds only the in-frame ones, with some missing. Found here are 95,000 to 100,000 clones, about 94% of them singletons; the top ten hold approximately 0.22%. This CDR3 has 15 amino acids. Germline V gene data show CDR1 as MNHEY and CDR2 as SVGAGI. Trimming cost V 0 bases and J 3 bases, with 9 bases left between them. The source material was T cells isolated from PBMCs. The gene calls are TRBV6-5 and TRBJ2-1; D not certain. The clonotype originates from a human donor in good health. CDR3 amino acids: CASSYSTSSYNEQFF. Here the CDR3 DNA reads TGTGCCAGCAGTTACTCCACTTCTAGCTACAATGAGCAGTTCTTC.